Given below is one TCR beta chain in context. The antigen is undetermined. Making use of molecular barcodes, quantitative 5'-RACE generated TCR beta libraries. Via MiXCR, TCRdb re-called the 5' RACE reads, giving one row per CDR3 protein. The table lists about 360,000 distinct CDR3 sequences, roughly 20% of them singletons, with around 13% in the top ten. This record belongs to a study of CD8 T cells in ankylosing spondylitis. Study findings and constraints: CD8+ cells made up the disease-linked clones, which were relatively rare in peripheral blood. In ankylosing spondylitis patients, matched synovial fluid reportedly showed significant enrichment of disease-linked clones. A motif of 7 to 9 highly homologous TCR beta variants was seen as apparently characteristic of ankylosing spondylitis blood.

V gave up 1 base and J gave up 2 bases; unmatched junction bases: 7. This CDR3 is built from 16 residues. Germline V lookup: CDR1 DFQATT, CDR2 SNEGSKA (reference sequence). The sequenced material came from blood, either unsorted or a sorted T cell fraction (not recorded which). The chain recombines TRBV20-1 with TRBJ2-3; 9 bases line up with TRBD2. The sequence came from a male donor with ankylosing spondylitis or in good health (not recorded which). The DNA of the CDR3 is TGCAGTGCTAGAGTAGCGGGGGACCCGAACACAGATACGCAGTATTTT. As protein: CSARVAGDPNTDTQYF.